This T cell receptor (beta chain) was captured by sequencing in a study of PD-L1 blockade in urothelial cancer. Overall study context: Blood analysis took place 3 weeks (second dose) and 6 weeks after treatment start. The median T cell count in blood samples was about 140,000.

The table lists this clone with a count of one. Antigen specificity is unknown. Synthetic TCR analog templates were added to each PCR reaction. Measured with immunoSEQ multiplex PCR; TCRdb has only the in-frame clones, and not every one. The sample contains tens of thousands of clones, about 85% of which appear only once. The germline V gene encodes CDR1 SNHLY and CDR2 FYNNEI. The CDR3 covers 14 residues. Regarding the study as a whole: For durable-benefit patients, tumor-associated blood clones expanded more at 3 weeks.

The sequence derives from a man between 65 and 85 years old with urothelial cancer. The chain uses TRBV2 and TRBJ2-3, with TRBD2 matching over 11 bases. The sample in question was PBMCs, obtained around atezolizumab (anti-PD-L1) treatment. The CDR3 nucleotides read TGTGGATCTGAGGTAGCGGGAGGGACAGATACGCAGTATTTT. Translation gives CGSEVAGGTDTQYF.